These 32 T cell receptor beta chains originate from one sample sequenced in a study of blood T cell repertoires in COVID-19. Sequencing was performed with immunoSEQ multiplex PCR; in TCRdb, only in-frame clones are kept and a portion is missing. This table has 55,000 to 80,000 clones, more than 65% appearing once. The source material was peripheral blood. These TCRs come from a human donor in a cohort sampled during active COVID-19.

J is TRBJ2-3 and V is TRBV19; TRBD2 might be the D (6 bases). This CDR3 has 13 residues. V was clipped by 5 bases and J by 3 bases, with 9 bases between them. Germline CDR1 and CDR2: LNHDA and SQIVND (reference sequence). The CDR3 loop is CASSVGRTDTQYF. CDR3 nucleotide sequence: TGTGCCAGTAGTGTGGGGAGGACAGATACGCAGTATTTT.

This clone was found a few times. Other DNA sequences within the sample encode an identical CDR3. This chain connects TRBV19 to TRBJ2-6; 7 bases are shared with TRBD1. J lost 0 bases, V lost 6 bases, and 5 bases had no gene match. The CDR3 has 16 residues. CDR1 LNHDA and CDR2 SQIVND come from the germline V gene (reference sequence). CDR3 in DNA: TGTGCCAGTAGCCCCGACAGGGACTCTGGGGCCAACGTCCTGACTTTC. Protein: CASSPDRDSGANVLTF.

CDR3 nucleotides: TGCGCCAGCAGCCCCGGACAGGGACAAGAGACCCAGTACTTC. Amino acid sequence: CASSPGQGQETQYF. The rearrangement joins TRBV5-1 to TRBJ2-5; the match to TRBD1 covers 8 bases. J was trimmed by 2 bases and V by 4 bases; bases with no gene match: 4. CDR1 and CDR2 (germline): SGHRS, YFSETQ. The CDR3 loop spans 14 amino acids.

The chain has TRBV6-2 or TRBV6-3 and TRBJ2-3, with 11 nucleotides matching TRBD2. CDR1 MNHEY and CDR2 SVGEGT come from the germline V gene. The CDR3 contains 17 residues. J gave up 0 bases and V 5 bases, and 7 bases lay outside the gene matches. This CDR3 is CASSQPGLAASTDTQYF. The CDR3 nucleotides read TGTGCCAGCAGTCAGCCGGGACTAGCGGCGAGCACAGATACGCAGTATTTT.

This clone was observed a handful of times. J is TRBJ1-2 and V is TRBV28; 7 bases are a match to TRBD1. CDR1 MDHEN and CDR2 SYDVKM come from the germline V gene. The CDR3 has 14 amino acids. J gave up 5 bases and V 5 bases, and 8 bases lay outside the gene matches. CDR3 loop: CASSILGGGYGYTF. In nucleotides, the CDR3 is TGTGCCAGCAGTATCCTAGGGGGCGGGTATGGCTACACCTTC.

The chain links TRBV7-3 to TRBJ2-1, with 12 positions matching TRBD2. The CDR3 extends over 15 amino acids. The trim removed 5 bases at V and 5 bases at J, leaving 4 bases unmatched. Per the germline V gene, CDR1 is SGHTA and CDR2 is FQGTGA. The CDR3 sequence is CASSTSGGSNNEQFF. The CDR3 bases are TGTGCCAGCAGCACTAGCGGGGGGTCGAACAATGAGCAGTTCTTC.

The chain joins TRBV3-1 (or the pseudogene TRBV3-2) to TRBJ2-3; 8 bases are a match to TRBD1. Germline V gives CDR1 LGHDT, CDR2 YNNKEL (reference sequence). This CDR3 has 17 residues. J lost 3 bases, V lost 1 base, and 9 bases had no gene match. The CDR3 reads CASSQGQTGVVTDTQYF. DNA for the CDR3: TGTGCCAGCAGCCAAGGGCAGACAGGGGTGGTGACAGATACGCAGTATTTT.

The rearrangement links TRBV5-5 to TRBJ2-3; a possible D gene is TRBD2 (6 bases). The CDR3 consists of 15 residues. V lost 5 bases and J lost 2, with 15 bases in between. Germline lookup yields CDR1 SGHKS and CDR2 YYEKEE (reference sequence). CDR3 protein: CASRKIAETTDTQYF. The CDR3 region has the DNA TGTGCCAGCAGGAAGATAGCGGAAACCACAGATACGCAGTATTTT.

This chain uses TRBV6-1 with TRBJ2-4, with a weak D call TRBD2 (6 bases). Germline-derived CDR1 and CDR2 are MNHNS and SASEGT. The CDR3 contains 13 residues. Trimming took 2 bases from V and 4 from J, leaving 6 bases between them. The CDR3 protein is CASSESGKNIQYF. The CDR3 DNA sequence: TGTGCCAGCAGTGAAAGCGGGAAAAACATTCAGTACTTC.

This clone was picked up a small number of times. The chain links TRBV7-2 to TRBJ2-7; 10 nucleotides align to TRBD1. The CDR3 has 14 amino acids. The germline CDR1 and CDR2 sequences are SGHTA and FQGNSA. The J segment lost 6 bases and the V segment lost 5 bases, leaving 7 bases of the junction unmatched. CDR3 sequence reads: CASSLRDRGSEQYF. CDR3 nucleotides: TGTGCCAGCAGCCTCCGGGACAGGGGAAGCGAGCAGTACTTC.

The chain employs TRBV2 and TRBJ1-4; no definite D call. Looked up from germline, CDR1 is SNHLY and CDR2 is FYNNEI. The CDR3 length is 12 residues. V lost 7 bases, J lost 4 bases, and 7 bases lay in between. The CDR3 spells CASIGSNEKLFF. The CDR3 bases are TGTGCCAGCATTGGGAGTAATGAAAAACTGTTTTTT.

V usage is TRBV2 and J usage is TRBJ2-6; D call uncertain. Trimming took 7 bases from V and 0 from J, leaving 13 bases between them. The germline CDR1 and CDR2 sequences are SNHLY and FYNNEI. The CDR3 sequence is 16 residues long. Here the CDR3 reads CASTSSLFSGANVLTF. As DNA, the CDR3 is TGTGCCAGCACCTCCTCTTTGTTCTCTGGGGCCAACGTCCTGACTTTC.

The V and J genes are TRBV27 and TRBJ2-3, with 10 bases that match TRBD2. Germline loops: CDR1 MNHEY, CDR2 SMNVEV (reference sequence). The V gene end was trimmed by 6 bases and the J gene end by 2 bases; junction bases not matched to a gene: 8. The CDR3 runs to 16 residues. The CDR3 is CASSRTSGTNTDTQYF. The CDR3 bases are TGTGCCAGCAGCCGGACTAGCGGAACCAACACAGATACGCAGTATTTT.

The chain recombines TRBV2 with TRBJ2-2; D may be TRBD1 (6 bases). This CDR3 comprises 12 residues. With 7 bases removed from V and 7 bases from J, the gap between germline ends came to 10 bases. Germline assignment: CDR1 SNHLY and CDR2 FYNNEI. CDR3 protein: CASTGQGGELFF. Written as DNA, the CDR3 is TGTGCCAGCACGGGACAAGGCGGGGAGCTGTTTTTT.

The chain uses TRBV5-1 and TRBJ2-2; D remains unclear. The CDR3 covers 14 residues. The germline V gene encodes CDR1 SGHRS and CDR2 YFSETQ. The germline V and J ends were trimmed by 1 base and 7 bases, with 11 bases remaining between them. The CDR3 DNA reads TGCGCCAGCAGCTTGCAGACGGGTGGCGGGGAGCTGTTTTTT. Translated: CASSLQTGGGELFF.

This chain uses TRBV4-2 with TRBJ2-3; the D gene is possibly TRBD1 (6 bases). V gave up 0 bases and J gave up 2 bases, with 9 bases separating them. This CDR3 comprises 15 residues. Germline values: CDR1 LGHNA, CDR2 YNFKEQ. The CDR3 sequence is CASSQDQGPTDTQYF. For the CDR3, the DNA is TGTGCCAGCAGCCAAGATCAGGGGCCCACAGATACGCAGTATTTT.

The chain carries TRBV6-5 and TRBJ1-1, with D perhaps matching TRBD1 (6 bases). CDR1 and CDR2 from the germline V gene are MNHEY and SVGAGI. This CDR3 has 14 amino acids. V was trimmed by 5 bases and J by 5 bases, leaving 15 bases between them. The DNA for the CDR3 is TGTGCCAGCAGTACCCGGGGGGCGGGAACTGAAGCTTTCTTT. Its translation is CASSTRGAGTEAFF.

This chain links TRBV30 with TRBJ1-5; D gene uncertain. The CDR3 is 15 amino acids. The V and J ends lost 0 bases and 2 bases respectively, with 11 bases between them. The germline V gene encodes CDR1 GTSNPN and CDR2 SVGIG (reference sequence). DNA of the CDR3: TGTGCCTGGAGTGTAGGCTCCCAGGGCAATCAGCCCCAGCATTTT. It codes for CAWSVGSQGNQPQHF. Filled out from reference TRBV30 and TRBJ1-5, the complete variable domain reads SQTIHQWPATLVQPVGSPLSLECTVEGTSNPNLYWYRQAAGRGLQLLFYSVGIGQISSEVPQNLSASRPQDRQFILSSKKLLLSDSGFYLCAWSVGSQGNQPQHFGDGTRLSIL.

The table lists this clone with many counts. This sequence joins TRBV2 and TRBJ2-3, with D unclear. Trimming removed 4 bases at V and 2 bases at J, with 7 bases between. The CDR3 runs 13 residues. Germline CDR1 reads SNHLY; CDR2 reads FYNNEI. CDR3 sequence: CASSGPFTDTQYF. The CDR3 region has the DNA TGTGCCAGCAGTGGGCCATTCACAGATACGCAGTATTTT.

The chain employs TRBV15 and TRBJ2-3, with a tentative D call TRBD1 (7 bases). This CDR3 is 16 amino acids long. V lost 1 base and J lost 4, with 15 bases in between. CDR1 LNHNV and CDR2 YYDKDF come from the germline V gene (reference sequence). In DNA, the CDR3 is TGTGCCACCAGCAGAGCTCTCGGAGGGGGCTCAGATACGCAGTATTTT. It translates to CATSRALGGGSDTQYF. Full variable domain (rest looked up from reference TRBV15 and TRBJ2-3): DAMVIQNPRYQVTQFGKPVTLSCSQTLNHNVMYWYQQKSSQAPKLLFHYYDKDFNNEADTPDNFQSRRPNTSFCFLDIRSPGLGDTAMYLCATSRALGGGSDTQYFGPGTRLTVL.

The rearrangement uses TRBV2 and TRBJ1-6, with D tentatively TRBD1 (6 bases). Trimming removed 6 bases from V and 0 bases from J, with 15 bases in between. The CDR3 is made up of 17 amino acids. Germline assignment: CDR1 SNHLY and CDR2 FYNNEI. The CDR3 loop is CASRGLSGDSYNSPLHF. The CDR3, as DNA: TGTGCCAGCAGGGGGTTGTCAGGGGACTCCTATAATTCACCCCTCCACTTT.

A single count supports this clone. CDR3 residues: CASSPLLAGGKETQYF. Written as DNA, the CDR3 is TGTGCCAGCAGCCCCCTACTAGCGGGGGGGAAGGAGACCCAGTACTTC. The gene calls are TRBV6-2 or TRBV6-3 and TRBJ2-5, with TRBD2 matching over 13 bases. The CDR3 runs 16 residues. Trimming at V came to 6 bases and at J to 5 bases, leaving 9 bases not matched to a gene. CDR1 is MNHEY, CDR2 SVGEGT, per germline.

CDR3 in amino acids: CASSQESGFYEQYF. The CDR3 DNA reads as TGTGCCAGCAGCCAAGAGTCAGGCTTTTACGAGCAGTACTTC. The V gene is TRBV14, the J gene TRBJ2-7; no clear D. Germline CDR1 SGHDN, CDR2 FVKESK. Trimming stripped 0 bases from V and 4 bases from J, with 10 bases between. The length of the CDR3 is 14 residues.

This chain links TRBV15 with TRBJ1-5; the D gene is possibly TRBD1 (5 bases). This CDR3 spans 14 amino acids. Looked up from germline, CDR1 is LNHNV and CDR2 is YYDKDF (reference sequence). V lost 6 bases and J 8 bases, leaving 17 bases between the germline ends. As DNA, the CDR3 is TGTGCCACCAGACGGGGGGTTAATAGGGAGCCCCAGCATTTT. Protein: CATRRGVNREPQHF.

This chain uses TRBV24-1 with TRBJ2-3; tentatively, D is TRBD1 (6 bases). V lost 1 base and J 0 bases, leaving 16 bases between the germline ends. From germline, CDR1 is KGHDR and CDR2 SFDVKD. The CDR3 extends over 18 amino acids. Written as DNA, the CDR3 is TGTGCCACCAGTGATTTAGAGCCCTTGGACAGTAGCACAGATACGCAGTATTTT. The encoded protein is CATSDLEPLDSSTDTQYF.

This chain connects TRBV5-6 to TRBJ2-2; TRBD1 matches 8 bases. The germline V gene has CDR1 SGHDT and CDR2 YYEEEE. Trimming removed 1 base from V and 4 bases from J; junction bases left unmatched: 3. CDR3 length: 15 residues. The chain's CDR3 is CASSLQGAATGELFF. The CDR3 nucleotides read TGTGCCAGCAGCTTGCAGGGGGCCGCCACCGGGGAGCTGTTTTTT.

This clone came up once. The chain has TRBV12-3 or TRBV12-4 and TRBJ2-1, with TRBD1 identical over 9 bases. The CDR3 is 13 residues long. J lost 5 bases, V lost 5 bases, and 1 base had no gene match. As DNA, the CDR3 is TGTGCCAGCAGTCGGACAGGGGACAATGAGCAGTTCTTC. Amino acid sequence: CASSRTGDNEQFF.

J is TRBJ2-1 and V is TRBV5-1, with 10 bases identical to TRBD2. The germline CDR1 and CDR2 sequences are SGHRS and YFSETQ. The CDR3 contains 16 residues. V shed 4 bases and J 0 bases; nucleotides not matched to a gene: 4. CDR3 sequence: CASSPERGGSYNEQFF. CDR3 DNA sequence: TGCGCCAGCAGCCCGGAGCGGGGGGGCTCCTACAATGAGCAGTTCTTC.

Only a few counts were recorded for this clone. The chain uses TRBV19 and TRBJ1-6; D is unclear. The V end lost 5 bases, the J end lost 7 bases, and 9 bases lay between the germline ends. This CDR3 spans 13 amino acids. CDR1 and CDR2 (germline): LNHDA, SQIVND (reference sequence). Here the CDR3 DNA reads TGTGCCAGTAGTCAGGCCCCGAATTCACCCCTCCACTTT. Protein sequence: CASSQAPNSPLHF.

The chain links TRBV12-3 or TRBV12-4 to TRBJ2-3; the D is unclear. V was pared by 5 bases and J by 6 bases, with 12 bases between. There are 13 residues in the CDR3. CDR3 protein: CASSIGYQDTQYF. The CDR3 region has the DNA TGTGCCAGCAGTATAGGGTACCAGGATACGCAGTATTTT.

This chain joins TRBV19 and TRBJ2-5; 15 nucleotides agree with TRBD2. The V and J ends lost 9 bases and 4 bases, in that order; junction bases with no gene match: 18. The CDR3 runs 19 residues. From germline, CDR1 is LNHDA and CDR2 SQIVND (reference sequence). The CDR3 nucleotides are TGTGCCAGACCCTACCAAGGGACTAGCGGGGGGACCGCTTTAGAGACCCAGTACTTC. Translation gives CARPYQGTSGGTALETQYF.

The V gene is TRBV5-1, the J gene TRBJ2-5; 8 nucleotides align to TRBD1. V was clipped by 2 bases and J by 5 bases; unmatched bases: 11. The CDR3 consists of 16 residues. Per germline, CDR1 SGHRS and CDR2 YFSETQ. The CDR3 region has the DNA TGCGCCAGCAGCTTCTCTGTAGACAGGGGCGGGGAGACCCAGTACTTC. Amino acids: CASSFSVDRGGETQYF.